Below, 22 T cell receptor beta chains from the same sample are listed, as sequenced in a study of CD8+CD57+ T cells in acquired aplastic anemia. Genomic DNA acted as the template from which TCR beta VDJ combination and CDR3 sequence profiling were carried out. TCRdb reprocessed the reads via MiXCR and lists one record per CDR3 protein. The sample holds under 500,000 distinct CDR3 sequences; around 30% are singletons and the top ten take under 0.95%. Previously, flow cytometry had revealed CD8+CD57+ cell expansion in the patients chosen for sequencing. Material: sorted CD4+, CD8+, or CD8+CD57+ T cells (not recorded which) from PBMCs. The source is a human donor with aplastic anemia.

This clonotype was seen many times. This rearrangement joins TRBV20-1 to TRBJ1-5; 7 positions match TRBD1. CDR1 and CDR2 from the germline V gene are DFQATT and SNEGSKA (reference sequence). The V segment lost 6 bases and the J segment 4 bases; nucleotides outside the gene matches: 12. The CDR3 contains 15 residues. The CDR3 DNA is TGCAGTGCGAGAATAGACAGGGCCGTTAATCAGCCCCAGCATTTT. Translating gives CSARIDRAVNQPQHF.

This chain joins TRBV20-1 and TRBJ2-2; D uncertain. This CDR3 has 13 residues. The V and J ends lost 3 bases and 6 bases respectively, with 11 bases between them. The germline V gene has CDR1 DFQATT and CDR2 SNEGSKA (reference sequence). The CDR3 DNA reads TGCAGTGCTAGTGGCGGCGTCGCCGGGGAGCTGTTTTTT. Translated: CSASGGVAGELFF.

The chain recombines TRBV11-1 with TRBJ1-2, with D possibly being TRBD1 (6 bases). The V gene's germline CDR1 is SGHAT and CDR2 FQDESV (reference sequence). There are 16 residues in the CDR3. V gave up 5 bases and J gave up 4 bases, with 20 bases separating them. The CDR3 DNA sequence: TGTGCCAGCAGCAAAGAGGATACCAGGGGAGGCTATGGCTACACCTTC. This encodes CASSKEDTRGGYGYTF.

This clonotype was seen at least ten times. The rearrangement joins TRBV7-2 to TRBJ2-7; unclear D gene. The length of the CDR3 is 13 residues. The V end was cut by 0 bases, the J end by 3 bases, with 6 bases between. Looked up from germline, CDR1 is SGHTA and CDR2 is FQGNSA. The CDR3 DNA is TGTGCCAGCAGCTTAGCGTTTAGCTACGAGCAGTACTTC. Its translation: CASSLAFSYEQYF.

The chain combines TRBV24-1 with TRBJ2-7, with TRBD2 as a possible D gene (5 bases). Germline loops: CDR1 KGHDR, CDR2 SFDVKD. This CDR3 has 13 amino acids. V was shortened by 12 bases and J by 2 bases, with 16 bases between the two germline ends. This chain's CDR3 is CAPQKRGTYEQYF. The CDR3 bases are TGTGCCCCCCAAAAGAGAGGGACCTACGAGCAGTACTTC.

This clonotype has only one observation. A much larger clone lies a single base off, so this may be a read error. The V and J genes are TRBV7-9 and TRBJ1-2; D is undetermined. CDR1 and CDR2 from the germline V gene are SEHNR and FQNEAQ (reference sequence). The V gene lost 3 bases and the J gene lost 2 bases, with 10 bases spanning the gap. This CDR3 spans 14 amino acids. CDR3 sequence reads: CASSFLPSNYGYTF. CDR3 bases: TGTGCCAGCAGCTTCCTTCCCTCCAACTATGGCTACACCTTC.

This clonotype was counted ten times or more. The J gene is TRBJ1-1, the V gene TRBV20-1; D gene ambiguous. With 4 bases removed from V and 1 base from J, the gap between germline ends came to 10 bases. CDR1 is DFQATT and CDR2 is SNEGSKA in the germline V gene (reference sequence). The CDR3 has 13 residues. The chain's CDR3 is CSAIQVANTEAFF. In DNA, the CDR3 is TGCAGTGCTATTCAGGTGGCGAACACTGAAGCTTTCTTT.

This clonotype appeared many times. Here the CDR3 reads CASSYGTSSDTQYF. The CDR3 DNA is TGTGCCAGCAGTTATGGGACTAGCAGTGATACGCAGTATTTT. The V call is TRBV2, the J call TRBJ2-3, with 9 bases aligning to TRBD2. The CDR3 spans 14 residues. With V trimmed by 5 bases and J by 6 bases, 6 bases remained unmatched. The germline gives CDR1 SNHLY, CDR2 FYNNEI.

This rearrangement joins TRBV6-1 to TRBJ2-7; D unresolved. With 7 bases removed from V and 6 bases from J, the gap between germline ends came to 19 bases. This CDR3 spans 14 amino acids. Germline lookup yields CDR1 MNHNS and CDR2 SASEGT. CDR3 DNA sequence: TGTGCCAGCACCCCGTCCGGACCCGACATCGAGCAGTACTTC. Protein product: CASTPSGPDIEQYF.

In this sample, this clonotype turned up many times. The chain carries TRBV2 and TRBJ2-5; TRBD1 is a possible D gene (6 bases). Per germline, CDR1 SNHLY and CDR2 FYNNEI. V lost 6 bases to trimming and J lost 5 bases, with 13 bases between them. The CDR3 contains 13 residues. The CDR3 sequence is CASSTTGLETQYF. In nucleotides, the CDR3 is TGTGCCAGCAGCACTACAGGGTTGGAGACCCAGTACTTC.

With regard to this clonotype: A read error may account for a junction end that differs from germline. The rearrangement joins TRBV15 to TRBJ1-6; D is possibly TRBD1 (5 bases). CDR1 and CDR2 from the germline V gene are LNHNV and YYDKDF (reference sequence). This CDR3 comprises 14 residues. This CDR3 is CATSRASFDSPLYF. The DNA of the CDR3 is TGCGCCACCAGCAGGGCAAGTTTCGATTCACCCCTCTACTTT.

This clonotype occurred a few times. This CDR3 is CASSYSGLAGGLYEQYF. The CDR3 DNA sequence: TGTGCCAGCAGTTACAGCGGACTAGCGGGAGGACTATACGAGCAGTACTTC. The chain is built from TRBV6-5 and TRBJ2-7; 14 nucleotides agree with TRBD2. CDR3 length equals 17 residues. V lost 2 bases, J lost 4 bases, and 7 bases stayed unmatched. Germline lookup yields CDR1 MNHEY and CDR2 SVGAGI.

The chain recombines TRBV25-1 with TRBJ2-4, with unresolved D. Germline-derived CDR1 and CDR2 are MGHDK and SYGVNS. The CDR3 is 13 residues long. Between the trimmed V and J ends, which lost 6 bases and 2 bases, there was a span of 8 bases. In DNA, the CDR3 is TGTGCCAGCAGATCTGGGACCAAAAACATTCAGTACTTC. It yields the protein CASRSGTKNIQYF.

This clonotype was observed many times. The CDR3 nucleotides are TGTGCCAGCAGTCTAACAGGGGGCCCGTACAATGAGCAGTTCTTC. Residues: CASSLTGGPYNEQFF. The chain carries TRBV7-3 and TRBJ2-1, with 9 bases fitting TRBD1. Germline V gives CDR1 SGHTA, CDR2 FQGTGA. This CDR3 spans 15 amino acids. J was trimmed by 4 bases and V by 6 bases; bases with no gene match: 7.

The V gene is TRBV20-1, the J gene TRBJ2-2; TRBD2 aligns across 9 bases. Germline V gives CDR1 DFQATT, CDR2 SNEGSKA (reference sequence). Trimming cost V 1 base and J 7 bases; bases outside gene matches: 7. There are 15 residues in the CDR3. The CDR3 DNA follows: TGCAGTGCTAGAGTATCGGCGGGAGGGATCGGGGAGCTGTTTTTT. This encodes CSARVSAGGIGELFF.

This chain connects TRBV9 to TRBJ2-3; TRBD1 matches at 9 bases. The germline V gene has CDR1 SGDLS and CDR2 YYNGEE. The CDR3 runs 15 residues. V was pared by 2 bases and J by 5 bases, with 6 bases of the junction left unmatched. The CDR3 here is CASSVTGGLGDTQYF. As DNA, the CDR3 is TGTGCCAGCAGCGTGACAGGGGGACTGGGAGATACGCAGTATTTT.

V usage is TRBV9 and J usage is TRBJ1-6; 7 positions match TRBD1. Germline V CDR1 and CDR2: SGDLS, YYNGEE. The CDR3 has 16 residues. The J segment lost 11 bases and the V segment lost 3 bases, leaving 14 bases of the junction unmatched. CDR3 DNA: TGTGCCAGCAGCGCATCACGACAGGGTAGAAATCCACCCCTCCACTTT. This translates into CASSASRQGRNPPLHF.

In this sample, this clonotype turned up many times. The V gene is TRBV7-6, the J gene TRBJ2-7; D possibly corresponds to TRBD1 (6 bases). Germline lookup yields CDR1 SGHVS and CDR2 FNYEAQ. The CDR3 is made up of 15 amino acids. V lost 3 bases to trimming and J lost 4 bases, with 16 bases between them. The CDR3 DNA follows: TGTGCCAGCAGCTTTTCGGACAGTATGGAATACGAGCAGTACTTC. Amino acids: CASSFSDSMEYEQYF.

This clonotype was seen a handful of times. A single base separates this from a much larger clone, so it may be a read error. This sequence joins TRBV3-1 and TRBJ1-1; D not certain. V lost 10 bases and J lost 4, with 13 bases in between. Germline CDR1 reads LGHDT; CDR2 reads YNNKEL (reference sequence). This CDR3 has 12 residues. CDR3 DNA: TGTGCCAACAGTCTAGGGCCCACTGAAGCTTTCTTT. Residues: CANSLGPTEAFF.

V is TRBV19 and J is TRBJ1-5, with D maybe TRBD1 (5 bases). Trimming removed 3 bases at V and 1 base at J, with 22 bases between. Germline CDR1 and CDR2: LNHDA and SQIVND (reference sequence). This CDR3 is built from 19 residues. The CDR3 here is CASSIGGATLVLSNQPQHF. The CDR3 bases are TGTGCCAGTAGTATTGGCGGGGCCACTTTGGTCTTAAGCAATCAGCCCCAGCATTTT.

This clonotype was seen many times. The rearrangement joins TRBV19 to TRBJ1-2; 7 nucleotides line up with TRBD1. The CDR3 is made up of 15 amino acids. Germline V CDR1 and CDR2: LNHDA, SQIVND (reference sequence). With V trimmed by 3 bases and J by 8 bases, 12 bases remained unmatched. The CDR3 region has the DNA TGTGCCAGTAGTATGGGTACAGGGGCCCTGGTCGGCTACACCTTC. This gives the protein CASSMGTGALVGYTF.

This clonotype has more than one count but fewer than ten. This chain links TRBV30 with TRBJ1-2, with D perhaps TRBD1 (5 bases). The CDR3 contains 14 residues. The V gene lost 3 bases and the J gene lost 4 bases, with 15 bases spanning the gap. CDR1 and CDR2 from the germline V gene are GTSNPN and SVGIG (reference sequence). This CDR3 is CAWRKTGTLYGYTF. CDR3 DNA sequence: TGTGCCTGGAGGAAAACCGGGACCCTCTATGGCTACACCTTC.